This entry is about one T cell receptor beta chain. The germline gives CDR1 MNHEY, CDR2 SMNVEV (reference sequence). CDR3 length: 14 residues. Trimming at V came to 8 bases and at J to 3 bases, leaving 9 bases not matched to a gene. This sample is drawn from a study of memory CD4+ T cells and cytomegalovirus serostatus. Single viable CD3+CD4+CD8-CD45RO+ cells were sorted as the memory CD4+ T cells. TCRdb's copy holds only in-frame clones and misses some; the assay was immunoSEQ multiplex PCR. The sample records 28,000 or so clones, about 78% being singletons. The chain couples TRBV27 to TRBJ1-1; 7 positions match TRBD1. Material for sequencing was memory CD4+ T cells from blood. This sequence was found in an adult in good health and CMV-seronegative. CDR3 DNA: TGTGCCAGCGGAACGACAGGGAGATACACTGAAGCTTTCTTT. It is translated as CASGTTGRYTEAFF.